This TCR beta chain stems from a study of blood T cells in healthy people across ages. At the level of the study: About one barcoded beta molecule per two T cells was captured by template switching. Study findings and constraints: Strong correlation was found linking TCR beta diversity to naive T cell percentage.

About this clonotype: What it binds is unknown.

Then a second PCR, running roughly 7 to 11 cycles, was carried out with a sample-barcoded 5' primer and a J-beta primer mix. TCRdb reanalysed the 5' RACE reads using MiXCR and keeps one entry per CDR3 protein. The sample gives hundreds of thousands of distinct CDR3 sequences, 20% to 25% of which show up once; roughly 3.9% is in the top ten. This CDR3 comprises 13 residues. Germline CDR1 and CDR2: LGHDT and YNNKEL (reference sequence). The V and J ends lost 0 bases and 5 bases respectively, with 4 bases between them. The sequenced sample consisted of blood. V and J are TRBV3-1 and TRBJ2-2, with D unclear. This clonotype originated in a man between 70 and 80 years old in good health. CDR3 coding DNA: TGTGCCAGCAGCCAAGAAGCTACCGGGGAGCTGTTTTTT. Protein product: CASSQEATGELFF.